These 21 T cell receptor beta chains were all obtained from the same sample, sequenced in a study of blood T cell repertoires in COVID-19. Produced via immunoSEQ multiplex PCR; TCRdb's table is partial and in-frame only. The table has under 250,000 clones, around 82% seen once; the top ten hold roughly 13%. Sequenced sample: peripheral blood. Receptor source: a human donor in a cohort sampled during active COVID-19.

This clone has a single count. The chain recombines TRBV19 with TRBJ2-5; 7 bases are a match to TRBD2. J lost 5 bases, V lost 7 bases, and 1 base had no gene match. This CDR3 is built from 11 residues. CDR1 is LNHDA and CDR2 is SQIVND in the germline V gene (reference sequence). The CDR3 sequence: CASTAGETQYF. CDR3 sequence (DNA): TGTGCCAGTACAGCGGGGGAGACCCAGTACTTC.

The chain joins TRBV3-1 (or the pseudogene TRBV3-2) to TRBJ1-5; tentatively, D is TRBD1 (6 bases). V was trimmed by 0 bases and J by 5 bases, leaving 11 bases between them. CDR1 is LGHDT, CDR2 YNNKEL, per germline (reference sequence). CDR3 length equals 15 residues. CDR3 protein: CASSQDYSGDQPQHF. CDR3 in DNA: TGTGCCAGCAGCCAAGATTATTCAGGGGATCAGCCCCAGCATTTT.

The chain combines TRBV18 with TRBJ2-2, with D possibly TRBD1 on 6 matching bases. V was pared by 0 bases and J by 2 bases, with 10 bases between. This CDR3 has 16 amino acids. Germline lookup yields CDR1 KGHSH and CDR2 LQKENI. The CDR3 DNA is TGTGCCAGCTCACCACCGGACAGACCTAACACCGGGGAGCTGTTTTTT. It specifies CASSPPDRPNTGELFF.

The chain employs TRBV25-1 and TRBJ2-1; TRBD2 matches 10 bases. The CDR3 consists of 15 residues. The germline CDR1 and CDR2 sequences are MGHDK and SYGVNS. Unmatched junction bases numbered 5, after V lost 6 bases and J lost 3 bases. CDR3 nucleotide sequence: TGTGCCAGCAGGTTAGCGGGGGGCCTCTACAATGAGCAGTTCTTC. Translating it yields CASRLAGGLYNEQFF.

The V gene is TRBV18, the J gene TRBJ2-1; the match to TRBD2 covers 10 bases. This CDR3 is 16 amino acids long. After removal of 1 base from V and 3 bases from J, the junction contained 3 bases not matched to a gene. CDR1 and CDR2 (germline): KGHSH, LQKENI. CDR3 in amino acids: CASSPRTSGHYNEQFF. In DNA form, the CDR3 reads TGTGCCAGCTCACCACGGACTAGCGGCCACTACAATGAGCAGTTCTTC.

V gene TRBV28 combines with J gene TRBJ1-5; no reliable D call. V gave up 4 bases and J gave up 7 bases, with 17 bases separating them. Germline V gives CDR1 MDHEN, CDR2 SYDVKM. There are 15 residues in the CDR3. For the CDR3, the DNA is TGTGCCAGCAGTTCCTCCCCGGGGTTAAACCAGCCCCAGCATTTT. Amino acid sequence: CASSSSPGLNQPQHF.

This clone has just a few counts. The V gene is TRBV11-2, the J gene TRBJ2-5; possibly TRBD1 for D (6 bases). The CDR3 totals 13 residues. Germline CDR1 and CDR2: SGHAT and FQNNGV. V was shortened by 8 bases and J by 0 bases, with 10 bases between the two germline ends. CDR3 residues: CASSRDNQETQYF. The CDR3 DNA is TGTGCCAGCTCCAGGGACAACCAAGAGACCCAGTACTTC.

The chain carries TRBV19 and TRBJ1-1; the D is unclear. Germline CDR1 LNHDA, CDR2 SQIVND (reference sequence). This CDR3 region has 12 residues. The V end was cut by 7 bases, the J end by 0 bases, with 6 bases between. In nucleotides, the CDR3 is TGTGCCAGTACTTATTTGAACACTGAAGCTTTCTTT. As protein: CASTYLNTEAFF.

There are a few counts of this clone. This chain uses TRBV7-2 with TRBJ2-3; D possibly corresponds to TRBD1 (6 bases). V lost 5 bases to trimming and J lost 2 bases, with 14 bases between them. The germline V gene has CDR1 SGHTA and CDR2 FQGNSA. The CDR3 consists of 15 residues. The CDR3 reads CASSPRDKLTDTQYF. CDR3 bases: TGTGCCAGCAGCCCCCGGGACAAGCTCACAGATACGCAGTATTTT. The whole variable domain, filled in from reference TRBV7-2 and TRBJ2-3, reads GAGVSQSPSNKVTEKGKDVELRCDPISGHTALYWYRQSLGQGLEFLIYFQGNSAPDKSGLPSDRFSAERTGGSVSTLTIQRTQQEDSAVYLCASSPRDKLTDTQYFGPGTRLTVL.

This clone was counted many times. V and J are TRBV6-6 and TRBJ1-1; TRBD1 is a possible D gene (5 bases). Per germline, CDR1 MNHNY and CDR2 SVGAGI (reference sequence). The CDR3 is 14 residues long. V dropped 2 bases and J dropped 4 bases, with 11 bases sitting between them. CDR3 bases: TGTGCCAGCAGTTACACGGGGGAAGGCACTGAAGCTTTCTTT. Amino acid sequence: CASSYTGEGTEAFF.

The chain carries TRBV7-2 and TRBJ2-5, with TRBD2 identical over 8 bases. In germline, CDR1 is SGHTA, CDR2 FQGNSA. V shed 1 base, J shed 7 bases, and the junction held 8 bases outside the gene matches. The length of the CDR3 is 15 residues. The CDR3, as DNA: TGTGCCAGCAGCTTAGAACGGGGGGGCGCGGGGACCCAGTACTTC. Translated, it gives CASSLERGGAGTQYF.

The chain couples TRBV7-8 to TRBJ2-2, with 11 bases that match TRBD2. The CDR3 consists of 18 residues. Trimming at V came to 7 bases and at J to 8 bases, leaving 18 bases not matched to a gene. CDR1 and CDR2 (germline): SGHVS, FQNEAQ. This chain's CDR3 is CASTLDRGLLAGVGELFF. The CDR3 DNA follows: TGTGCCAGCACCTTGGACAGGGGCTTACTAGCGGGAGTTGGGGAGCTGTTTTTT.

This clone was seen only a few times. The chain joins TRBV7-9 to TRBJ1-2; no clear D gene. Germline lookup yields CDR1 SEHNR and CDR2 FQNEAQ (reference sequence). Trimming took 8 bases from V and 8 from J, leaving 18 bases between them. The CDR3 spans 13 residues. CDR3 nucleotide sequence: TGTGCCAGCGGAAGCCCTGCTAGTGGGGGCTACACCTTC. It encodes CASGSPASGGYTF.

The genes are TRBV19 and TRBJ1-1; D not certain. The V gene's germline CDR1 is LNHDA and CDR2 SQIVND (reference sequence). Trimming pared 3 bases from V and 1 base from J, leaving 9 bases between. The CDR3 is 14 residues long. CDR3 nucleotides: TGTGCCAGTAGTATTCCCCCATCGAACACTGAAGCTTTCTTT. Translating it yields CASSIPPSNTEAFF.

The chain is built from TRBV15 and TRBJ2-1, with D possibly TRBD2 on 6 matching bases. This CDR3 is 15 amino acids long. Trimming took off 5 bases at V and 0 bases at J, with 11 bases between the two ends. The germline CDR1 and CDR2 sequences are LNHNV and YYDKDF (reference sequence). The CDR3 DNA is TGTGCCACCAGCTTATCAGCGGGCTCCTACAATGAGCAGTTCTTC. This sequence encodes CATSLSAGSYNEQFF.

This sequence joins TRBV11-3 and TRBJ2-7, with TRBD2 matching 7 bases. This CDR3 region has 13 residues. After removal of 5 bases from V and 7 bases from J, the junction contained 8 bases not matched to a gene. CDR1 SGHNT and CDR2 YENEEA come from the germline V gene. CDR3 sequence (DNA): TGTGCCAGCAGCCCAGGCGGGAGAGGTGAGCAGTACTTC. This encodes CASSPGGRGEQYF.

The CDR3 DNA reads as TGTGCCAGTAGGCGACTAGGGGACTCTGCCGGGGAGCTGTTTTTT. Translating gives CASRRLGDSAGELFF. The chain recombines TRBV19 with TRBJ2-2, with D possibly being TRBD2 (6 bases). The V and J ends lost 6 bases and 6 bases respectively, with 17 bases between them. This CDR3 contains 15 residues. Germline V gene data show CDR1 as LNHDA and CDR2 as SQIVND (reference sequence). The whole variable domain, remainder taken from reference TRBV19 and TRBJ2-2, is DGGITQSPKYLFRKEGQNVTLSCEQNLNHDAMYWYRQDPGQGLRLIYYSQIVNDFQKGDIAEGYSVSREKKESFPLTVTSAQKNPTAFYLCASRRLGDSAGELFFGEGSRLTVL.

The chain has TRBV11-3 and TRBJ2-7; D remains ambiguous. CDR3 length: 13 residues. CDR1 is SGHNT, CDR2 YENEEA, per germline. V lost 2 bases, J lost 3 bases, and 8 bases lay in between. The CDR3 loop is CASSLFSNYEQYF. The CDR3 bases are TGTGCCAGCAGCTTATTTAGTAACTACGAGCAGTACTTC.

This clone has just a few counts. The V gene is TRBV10-3, the J gene TRBJ2-7; a weak D match, TRBD2 (6 bases). CDR1 and CDR2 from the germline V gene are ENHRY and SYGVKD. The CDR3 extends over 14 amino acids. V was clipped by 2 bases and J by 2 bases, with 10 bases between them. CDR3 nucleotides: TGTGCCATCAGTGAGGAGGGAGGCACCTACGAGCAGTACTTC. Protein product: CAISEEGGTYEQYF.

The genes are TRBV28 and TRBJ2-7; 9 bases map to TRBD1. The CDR3 is 13 amino acids. Per the germline V gene, CDR1 is MDHEN and CDR2 is SYDVKM. Losses at the gene ends were 11 bases for V and 3 bases for J; bases not matched to a gene: 8. Here the CDR3 reads CAVGGDRDYEQYF. The CDR3 coding sequence is TGTGCCGTCGGCGGGGACAGGGACTACGAGCAGTACTTC.

Comment on this clone: The sample contains more than one DNA sequence encoding this CDR3. The chain recombines TRBV24-1 with TRBJ1-5; 7 bases align to TRBD1. The CDR3 is 12 amino acids. The ends lost 7 bases at V and 6 bases at J; junction bases unmatched: 2. The germline V gene encodes CDR1 KGHDR and CDR2 SFDVKD. Here the CDR3 reads CATSQGGQPQHF. CDR3 nucleotide sequence: TGTGCCACCAGCCAGGGGGGTCAGCCCCAGCATTTT.